What follows describes a single T cell receptor (beta chain). Combining a sample-barcoded 5' primer with a J-beta primer mix, a second PCR ran for roughly 6 to 12 cycles. Tagging of each cDNA molecule was performed by a template-switch adaptor with 12 random nucleotides. TCRdb independently ran MiXCR on the 5' RACE reads; one entry per CDR3 protein. The table shows hundreds of thousands of distinct CDR3 sequences, with about 56% occurring only once. Trimming removed 5 bases at V and 9 bases at J, with 18 bases between. The CDR3 is 14 amino acids. Germline CDR1 and CDR2: SGHRS and YFSETQ. This specimen belongs to a study of blood T cells in healthy people across ages.

The sequence derives from a man in his forties in good health. The gene calls are TRBV5-1 and TRBJ2-1, with D possibly matching TRBD2 (5 bases). The sample comprised blood. The CDR3 coding sequence is TGCGCCAGCAGTCATGATAGAGCGGCCGTTGAGCAGTTCTTC. It codes for CASSHDRAAVEQFF.